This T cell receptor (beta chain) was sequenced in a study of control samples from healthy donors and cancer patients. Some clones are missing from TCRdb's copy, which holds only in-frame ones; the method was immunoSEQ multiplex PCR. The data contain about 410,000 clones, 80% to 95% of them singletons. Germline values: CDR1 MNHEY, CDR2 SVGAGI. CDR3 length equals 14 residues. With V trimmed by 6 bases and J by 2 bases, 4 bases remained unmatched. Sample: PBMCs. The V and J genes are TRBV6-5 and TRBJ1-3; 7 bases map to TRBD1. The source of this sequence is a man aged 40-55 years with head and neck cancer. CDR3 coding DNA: TGTGCCAGCAGCGCCGGGACAGCTGGAAACACCATATATTTT. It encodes CASSAGTAGNTIYF.